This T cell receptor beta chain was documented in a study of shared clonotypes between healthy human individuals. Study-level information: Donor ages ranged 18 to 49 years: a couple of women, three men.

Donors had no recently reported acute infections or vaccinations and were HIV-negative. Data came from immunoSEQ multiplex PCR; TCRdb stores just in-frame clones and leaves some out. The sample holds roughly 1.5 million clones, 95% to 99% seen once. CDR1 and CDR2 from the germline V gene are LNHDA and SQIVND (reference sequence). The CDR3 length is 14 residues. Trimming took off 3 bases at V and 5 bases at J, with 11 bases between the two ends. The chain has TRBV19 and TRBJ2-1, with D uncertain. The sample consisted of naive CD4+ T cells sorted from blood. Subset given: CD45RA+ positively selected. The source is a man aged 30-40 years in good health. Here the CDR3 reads CASSINGGNNEQFF. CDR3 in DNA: TGTGCCAGTAGTATTAATGGTGGAAACAATGAGCAGTTCTTC.